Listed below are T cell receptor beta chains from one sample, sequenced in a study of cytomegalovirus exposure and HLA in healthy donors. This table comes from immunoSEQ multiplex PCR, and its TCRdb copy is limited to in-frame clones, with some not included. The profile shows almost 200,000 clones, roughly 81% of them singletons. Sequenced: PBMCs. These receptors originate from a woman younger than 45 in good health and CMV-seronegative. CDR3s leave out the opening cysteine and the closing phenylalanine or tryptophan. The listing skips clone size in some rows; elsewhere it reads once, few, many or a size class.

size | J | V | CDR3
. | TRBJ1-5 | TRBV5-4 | ASSSTGSVYSNQPQH
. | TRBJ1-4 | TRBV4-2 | ASSHGQGGEKLF
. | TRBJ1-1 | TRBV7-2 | ASSSVMNTEAF
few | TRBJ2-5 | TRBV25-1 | ASSGPGTQY
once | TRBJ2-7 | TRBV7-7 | ASSLEGRGYEQY
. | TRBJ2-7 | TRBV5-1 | ASSLASGANYEQY
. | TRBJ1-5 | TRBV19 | ASSMPDRGSNQPQH
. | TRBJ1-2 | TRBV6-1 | ASTDTDSPNYGYI
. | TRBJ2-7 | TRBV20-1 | RNRDRHEQY
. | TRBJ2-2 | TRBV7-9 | ASSTWDRGNTGELF
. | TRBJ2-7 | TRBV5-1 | ASSADSTGYEQY
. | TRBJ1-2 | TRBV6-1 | ASSDLGQGAQYGYT
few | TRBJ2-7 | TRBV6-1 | ASSEARGPYEQY
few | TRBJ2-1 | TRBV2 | ASSDGLAGALGYNEQF
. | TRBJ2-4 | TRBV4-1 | ASSQDLAGDVAKNIQY
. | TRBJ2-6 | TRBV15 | ATSIWGHSGANVLT
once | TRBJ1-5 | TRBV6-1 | ASTPGRNQPQH
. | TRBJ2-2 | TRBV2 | ASSGGSGRTGELF
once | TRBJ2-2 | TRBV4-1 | ASSPRGGNTGELF
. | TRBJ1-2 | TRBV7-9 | ASSLGAGDGYT
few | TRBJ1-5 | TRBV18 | ASSQGQGNQPQH
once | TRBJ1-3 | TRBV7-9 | ASSTDRDRSSPSGNTIY
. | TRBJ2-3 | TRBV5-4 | ASSTSGLPSTDTQY
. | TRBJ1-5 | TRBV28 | ASSLSRSQPQH
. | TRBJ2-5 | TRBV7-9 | ASSLTVFAETQY
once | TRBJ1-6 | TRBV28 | ASSLGQYNSPLH
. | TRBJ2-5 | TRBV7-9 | ASSQSRDYETQY
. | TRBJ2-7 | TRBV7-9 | ASRRGSYEQY
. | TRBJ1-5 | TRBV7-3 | ASSLNGGREPQH
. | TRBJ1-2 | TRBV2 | ASSQPQAATNYGYT
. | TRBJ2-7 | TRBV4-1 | ASSPGRGAPYEQY
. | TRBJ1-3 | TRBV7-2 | ASSNGRGSGNTIY
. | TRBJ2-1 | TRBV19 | ASSIPGTGVNEQF
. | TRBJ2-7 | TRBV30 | AWSVLAGISYEQY
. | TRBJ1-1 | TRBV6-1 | ASRSVRNTEAF
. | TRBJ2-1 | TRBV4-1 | ASSQGVGTSGPIKQF
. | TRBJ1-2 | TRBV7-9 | ASSHLDRSYGYT
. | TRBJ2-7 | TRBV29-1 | SVEGTGGAEQY
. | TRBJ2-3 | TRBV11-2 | ASSYIPSTGDTQY
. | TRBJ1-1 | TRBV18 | ASSLGQGVNTEAF
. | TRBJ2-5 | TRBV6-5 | ASSYSVGGRETQY
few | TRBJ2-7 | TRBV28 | ASTLGGVGEQY
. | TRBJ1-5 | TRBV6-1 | ASSEVVGLVQPQH
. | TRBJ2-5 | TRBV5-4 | ASSPGGGDLQETQY
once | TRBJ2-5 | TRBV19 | ASSPPGLAGQETQY
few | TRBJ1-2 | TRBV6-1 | ASNDRNYGYT
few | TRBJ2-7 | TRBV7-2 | ASSLEPGSRLYEQY
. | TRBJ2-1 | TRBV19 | ASSRSRYNEQF
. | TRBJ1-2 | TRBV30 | AWSARGQGQRGYT